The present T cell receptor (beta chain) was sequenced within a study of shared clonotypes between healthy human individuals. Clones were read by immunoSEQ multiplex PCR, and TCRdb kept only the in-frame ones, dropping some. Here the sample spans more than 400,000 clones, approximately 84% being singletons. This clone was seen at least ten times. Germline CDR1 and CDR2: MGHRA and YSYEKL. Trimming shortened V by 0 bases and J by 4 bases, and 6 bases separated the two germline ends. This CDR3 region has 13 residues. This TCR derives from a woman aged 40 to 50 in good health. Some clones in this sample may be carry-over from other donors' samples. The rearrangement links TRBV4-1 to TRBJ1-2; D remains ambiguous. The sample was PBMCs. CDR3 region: CASSQEGFYGYTF. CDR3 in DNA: TGCGCCAGCAGCCAAGAGGGGTTCTATGGCTACACCTTC.